This T cell receptor beta chain was profiled in a study of blood T cell repertoires in COVID-19. At the level of the study: The United States, Italy and Spain were the sources of the acute and convalescent COVID-19 samples. T cells, B-cell-depleted T cells, or PBMCs provided the cDNA or gDNA that served as material.

The table lists this clone with a count of one. The V and J ends lost 5 bases and 7 bases respectively, with 12 bases between them. CDR1 LNHDA and CDR2 SQIVND come from the germline V gene (reference sequence). The CDR3 is 13 amino acids. As handled by the study authors: Using reference gene primer amplification, nucleated cell counts were estimated. Libraries were prepared by immunoSEQ multiplex PCR; TCRdb keeps only in-frame clonotypes and omits some of them. Clonal size and the V and J genes are those of that table, whereas D and trimming came from the DNA. Of 250,000 to 300,000 clones listed, around 88% are singletons.

The chain recombines TRBV19 with TRBJ1-5; D is unclear. The TCR comes from a man in his thirties or forties with active or convalescent COVID-19. Sequenced input: peripheral blood. The CDR3 DNA is TGTGCCAGTAGTGTCCAGTTCGGGCAGCCCCAGCATTTT. Protein: CASSVQFGQPQHF.